This T cell receptor (beta chain) originates from a study of CD8 T cells in Susac syndrome. CD8+ and CD4+ T cells taken from blood had their TCR beta sequenced. The patients who served as multiple sclerosis controls were treatment-naive and had stable or active relapsing-remitting disease that fulfilled the revised McDonald criteria. CDR1 and CDR2 from the germline V gene are DFQATT and SNEGSKA (reference sequence). The CDR3 consists of 13 residues. The V end lost 5 bases, the J end lost 0 bases, and 10 bases lay between the germline ends. In the case of this clonotype: The target antigen is unknown.

The study's findings and limits: The study's TCR sequencing and HLA analysis covered a relatively small number of individuals, and the study acknowledged this.

It was with random hexamers that roughly 0.5 to 1 ug RNA was reverse transcribed. The immunoSEQ assay covered 54 Vbeta and 13 Jbeta segments for CDR3. MiXCR was run by TCRdb on the immunoSEQ multiplex PCR reads, yielding one entry per CDR3 protein. The sample includes around 270,000 distinct CDR3 sequences, 89% of them seen just once. The sequence came from a human donor with multiple sclerosis. The sequenced material came from CD8+ T cells from PBMCs. The chain employs TRBV20-1 and TRBJ1-2, with no clear D. The CDR3: CSALLGPNYGYTF. The CDR3 DNA sequence: TGCAGTGCTTTATTAGGTCCTAACTATGGCTACACCTTC.